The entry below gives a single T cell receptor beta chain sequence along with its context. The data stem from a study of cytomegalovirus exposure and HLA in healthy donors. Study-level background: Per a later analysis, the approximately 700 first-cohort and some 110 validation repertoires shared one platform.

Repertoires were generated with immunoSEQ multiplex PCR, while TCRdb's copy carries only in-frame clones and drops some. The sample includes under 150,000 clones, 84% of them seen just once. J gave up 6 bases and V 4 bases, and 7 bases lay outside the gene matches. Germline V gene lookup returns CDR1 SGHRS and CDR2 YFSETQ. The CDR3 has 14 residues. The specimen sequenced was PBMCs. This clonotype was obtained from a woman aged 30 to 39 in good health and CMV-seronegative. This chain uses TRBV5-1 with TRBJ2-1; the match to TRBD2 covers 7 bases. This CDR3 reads CASSAGDITNEQFF. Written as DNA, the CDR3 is TGCGCCAGCAGCGCGGGGGATATAACCAATGAGCAGTTCTTC.